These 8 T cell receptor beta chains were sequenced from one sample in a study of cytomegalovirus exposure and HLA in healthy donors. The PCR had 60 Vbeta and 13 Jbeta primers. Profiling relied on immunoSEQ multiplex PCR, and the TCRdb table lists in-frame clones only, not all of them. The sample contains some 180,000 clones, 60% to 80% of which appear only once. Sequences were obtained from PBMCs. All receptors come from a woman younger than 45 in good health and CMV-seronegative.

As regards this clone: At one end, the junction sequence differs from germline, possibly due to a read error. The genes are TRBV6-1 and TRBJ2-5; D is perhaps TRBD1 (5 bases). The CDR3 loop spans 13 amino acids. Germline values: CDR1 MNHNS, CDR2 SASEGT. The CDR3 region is CSAYQGRQETQYF. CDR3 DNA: TGCTCCGCATACCAGGGCCGCCAAGAGACCCAGTACTTC.

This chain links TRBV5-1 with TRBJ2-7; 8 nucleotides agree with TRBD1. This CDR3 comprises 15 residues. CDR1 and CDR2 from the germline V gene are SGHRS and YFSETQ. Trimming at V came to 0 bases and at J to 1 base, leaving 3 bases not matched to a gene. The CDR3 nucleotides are TGCGCCAGCAGCTTGGGACAGGGGAAATCCTACGAGCAGTACTTC. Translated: CASSLGQGKSYEQYF.

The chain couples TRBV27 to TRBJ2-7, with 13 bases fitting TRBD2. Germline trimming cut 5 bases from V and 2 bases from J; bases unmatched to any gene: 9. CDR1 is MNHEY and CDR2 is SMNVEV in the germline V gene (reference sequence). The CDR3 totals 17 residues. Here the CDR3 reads CASSRTSGRGLAYEQYF. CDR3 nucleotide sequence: TGTGCCAGCAGTCGGACTAGCGGGAGAGGGTTAGCCTACGAGCAGTACTTC.

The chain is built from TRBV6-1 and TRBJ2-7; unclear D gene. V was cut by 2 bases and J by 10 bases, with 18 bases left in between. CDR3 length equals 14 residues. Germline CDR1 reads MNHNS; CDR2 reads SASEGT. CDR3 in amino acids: CASSENGELGAQYF. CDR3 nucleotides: TGTGCCAGCAGTGAAAACGGTGAATTGGGCGCTCAGTACTTC.

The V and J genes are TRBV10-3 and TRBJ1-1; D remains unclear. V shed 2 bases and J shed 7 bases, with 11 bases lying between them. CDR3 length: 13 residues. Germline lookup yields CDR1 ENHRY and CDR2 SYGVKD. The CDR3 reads CAISELGRGEAFF. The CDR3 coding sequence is TGTGCCATCAGTGAGCTAGGACGGGGTGAAGCTTTCTTT.

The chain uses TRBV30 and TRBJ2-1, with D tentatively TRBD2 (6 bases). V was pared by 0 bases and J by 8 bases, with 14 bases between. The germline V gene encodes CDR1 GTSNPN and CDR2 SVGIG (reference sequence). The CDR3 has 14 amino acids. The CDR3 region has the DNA TGTGCCTGGAGTGTTGGGCTAGCGAACGATGAGCAGTTCTTC. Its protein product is CAWSVGLANDEQFF.

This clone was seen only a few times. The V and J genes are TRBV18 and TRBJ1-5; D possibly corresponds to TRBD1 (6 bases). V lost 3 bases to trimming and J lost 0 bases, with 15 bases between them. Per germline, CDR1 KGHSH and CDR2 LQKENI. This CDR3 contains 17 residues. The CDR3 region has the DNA TGTGCCAGCTCACCTCGACAGGATTATGATAGCAATCAGCCCCAGCATTTT. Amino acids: CASSPRQDYDSNQPQHF.

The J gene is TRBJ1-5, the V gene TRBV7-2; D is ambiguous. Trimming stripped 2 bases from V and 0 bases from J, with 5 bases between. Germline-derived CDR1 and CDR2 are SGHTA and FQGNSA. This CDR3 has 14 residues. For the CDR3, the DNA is TGTGCCAGCAGCTTACAGTATAGCAATCAGCCCCAGCATTTT. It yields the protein CASSLQYSNQPQHF. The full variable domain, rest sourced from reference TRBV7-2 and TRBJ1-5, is GAGVSQSPSNKVTEKGKDVELRCDPISGHTALYWYRQSLGQGLEFLIYFQGNSAPDKSGLPSDRFSAERTGGSVSTLTIQRTQQEDSAVYLCASSLQYSNQPQHFGDGTRLSIL.